This T cell receptor (beta chain) was found in a study of cytomegalovirus exposure and HLA in healthy donors. This CDR3 is 15 amino acids long. Per germline, CDR1 SGHDT and CDR2 YYEEEE. The V and J ends lost 0 bases and 0 bases, in that order; junction bases with no gene match: 0. Data came from immunoSEQ multiplex PCR; TCRdb stores just in-frame clones and leaves some out. The sample contains 75,000 to 85,000 clones, roughly 93% of which appear only once. This clonotype was obtained from a man aged 25-45 years in good health and CMV-seronegative. The chain joins TRBV5-6 to TRBJ2-1, with 7 bases fitting TRBD2. Specimen: PBMCs. The CDR3 here is CASSLGGGSYNEQFF. The CDR3 coding sequence is TGTGCCAGCAGCTTGGGCGGGGGCTCCTACAATGAGCAGTTCTTC.